This T cell receptor (beta chain) derives from a study of cytomegalovirus exposure and HLA in healthy donors. General observations from the study: The classifier, whose performance was assessed in both the original and validation cohorts, reportedly diagnosed cytomegalovirus status with high specificity and sensitivity. Among TCR sequences, most were rare, though some public TCRs appeared in many donors. The study labeled 164 TCR beta chains cytomegalovirus-associated.

A roughly 120-subject validation cohort, separate from the approximately 720-subject first cohort, supplied the donors. The method was immunoSEQ multiplex PCR; TCRdb's version includes in-frame clones alone and lacks a portion of them. Here the sample spans 250,000 to 400,000 clones, approximately 85% being singletons. The CDR3 has 17 residues. The V end lost 1 base, the J end lost 4 bases, and 19 bases lay between the germline ends. The germline V gene encodes CDR1 LNHNV and CDR2 YYDKDF (reference sequence). Comment on this clone: As yet, its antigen is unknown.

The chain links TRBV15 to TRBJ1-1; TRBD1 might be the D (5 bases). The sequencing input was PBMCs. The origin of this receptor is a man under 40 in good health and CMV-seronegative. The CDR3 DNA is TGTGCCACCAGCAGAGGGGACCGGGAGGGTTCAGGCACTGAAGCTTTCTTT. Its translation: CATSRGDREGSGTEAFF. Supplemented by reference TRBV15 and TRBJ1-1, the full variable domain reads DAMVIQNPRYQVTQFGKPVTLSCSQTLNHNVMYWYQQKSSQAPKLLFHYYDKDFNNEADTPDNFQSRRPNTSFCFLDIRSPGLGDTAMYLCATSRGDREGSGTEAFFGQGTRLTVV.